This TCR beta chain comes out of a study of blood T cells in healthy people across ages. Study-wide findings and caveats: More naive CD4+ cells and higher diversity were found in long-lived than in aged donors.

Comment on this clonotype: Its specificity is unknown. This may arise from a read error, as a much more abundant clone is one base away.

The amount of total RNA extracted per sample was at least 5 micrograms. Primers used in a second PCR of roughly 6 to 12 cycles were a sample-barcoded 5' primer and a J-beta primer mix. TCRdb re-derived calls from the 5' RACE reads in MiXCR, one entry per CDR3 protein. The sample has 1.8 million or so distinct CDR3 sequences, roughly two fifths seen once; the top ten hold approximately 22%. The CDR3 totals 14 residues. The germline V gene encodes CDR1 MGHRA and CDR2 YSYEKL. Sequenced: blood. The chain uses TRBV4-1 and TRBJ2-6; a weak D match, TRBD1 (5 bases). The clonotype was recovered from a human donor in good health. DNA of the CDR3: TGCGCCAGCAGCCAAGGATTTGGGGCCAACGTCCGGACTTTC. Translation gives CASSQGFGANVRTF.